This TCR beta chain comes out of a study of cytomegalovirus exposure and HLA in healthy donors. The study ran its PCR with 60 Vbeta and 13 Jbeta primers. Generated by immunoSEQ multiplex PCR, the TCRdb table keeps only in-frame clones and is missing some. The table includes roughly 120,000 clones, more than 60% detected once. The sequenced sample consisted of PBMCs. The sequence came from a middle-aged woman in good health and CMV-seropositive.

The CDR3 DNA reads as TGTGCCAGTGGACTAGCGGGTTTTTCCTACAATGAGCAGTTCTTC. Its translation: CASGLAGFSYNEQFF. The rearrangement links TRBV2 to TRBJ2-1; 11 bases align to TRBD2. Germline assignment: CDR1 SNHLY and CDR2 FYNNEI. CDR3 length: 15 amino acids. V lost 9 bases and J lost 1; bases outside the gene matches: 5.